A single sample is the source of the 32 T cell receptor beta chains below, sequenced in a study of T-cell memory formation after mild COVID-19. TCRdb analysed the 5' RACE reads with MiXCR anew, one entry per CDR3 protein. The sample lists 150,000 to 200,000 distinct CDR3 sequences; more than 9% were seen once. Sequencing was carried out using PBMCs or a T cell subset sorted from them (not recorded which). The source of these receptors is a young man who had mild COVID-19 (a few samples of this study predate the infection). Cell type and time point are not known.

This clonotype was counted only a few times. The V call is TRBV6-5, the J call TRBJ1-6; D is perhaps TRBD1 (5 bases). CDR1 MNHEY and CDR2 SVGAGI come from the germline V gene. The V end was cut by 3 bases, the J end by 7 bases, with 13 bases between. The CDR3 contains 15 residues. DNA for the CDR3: TGTGCCAGCAGTTATGGTCAGGGCTCGAATTCACCCCTCCACTTT. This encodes CASSYGQGSNSPLHF.

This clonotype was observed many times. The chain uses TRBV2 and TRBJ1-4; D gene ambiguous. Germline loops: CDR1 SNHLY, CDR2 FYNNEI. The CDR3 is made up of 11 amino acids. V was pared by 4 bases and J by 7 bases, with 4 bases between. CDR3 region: CASSGGEKLFF. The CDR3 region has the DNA TGTGCCAGCAGTGGTGGTGAAAAACTGTTTTTT. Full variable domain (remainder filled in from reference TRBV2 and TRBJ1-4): EPEVTQTPSHQVTQMGQEVILRCVPISNHLYFYWYRQILGQKVEFLVSFYNNEISEKSEIFDDQFSVERPDGSNFTLKIRSTKLEDSAMYFCASSGGEKLFFGSGTQLSVL.

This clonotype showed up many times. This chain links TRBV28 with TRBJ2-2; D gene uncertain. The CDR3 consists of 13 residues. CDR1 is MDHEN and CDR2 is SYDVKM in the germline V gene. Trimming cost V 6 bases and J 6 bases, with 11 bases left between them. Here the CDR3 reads CASSLRLSGELFF. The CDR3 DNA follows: TGTGCCAGCAGCCTCCGGTTATCCGGGGAGCTGTTTTTT.

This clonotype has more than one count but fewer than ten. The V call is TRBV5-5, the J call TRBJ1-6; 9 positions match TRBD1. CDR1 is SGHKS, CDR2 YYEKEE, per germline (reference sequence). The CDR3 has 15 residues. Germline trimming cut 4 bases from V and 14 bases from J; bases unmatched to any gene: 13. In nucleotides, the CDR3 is TGTGCCAGCAGCGCCGAGACAGGGGGTCCTCCGTCCCTCCACTTT. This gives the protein CASSAETGGPPSLHF.

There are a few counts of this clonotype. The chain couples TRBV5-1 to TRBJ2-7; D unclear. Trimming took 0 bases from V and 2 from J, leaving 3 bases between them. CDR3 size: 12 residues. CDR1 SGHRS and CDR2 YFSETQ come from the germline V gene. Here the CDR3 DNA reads TGCGCCAGCAGCTTGGACACCTACGAGCAGTACTTC. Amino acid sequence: CASSLDTYEQYF.

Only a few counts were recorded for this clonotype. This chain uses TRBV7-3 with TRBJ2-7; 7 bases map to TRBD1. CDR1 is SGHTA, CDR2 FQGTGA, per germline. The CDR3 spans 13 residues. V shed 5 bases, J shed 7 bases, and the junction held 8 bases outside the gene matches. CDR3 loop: CASSLGTENEQYF. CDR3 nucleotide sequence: TGTGCCAGCAGCCTCGGGACAGAGAATGAGCAGTACTTC.

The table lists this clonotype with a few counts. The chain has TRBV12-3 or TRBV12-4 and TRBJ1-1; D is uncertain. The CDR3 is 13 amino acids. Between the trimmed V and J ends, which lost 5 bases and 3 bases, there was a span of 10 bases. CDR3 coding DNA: TGTGCCAGCAGTGCCGTCGGGGACACTGAAGCTTTCTTT. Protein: CASSAVGDTEAFF.

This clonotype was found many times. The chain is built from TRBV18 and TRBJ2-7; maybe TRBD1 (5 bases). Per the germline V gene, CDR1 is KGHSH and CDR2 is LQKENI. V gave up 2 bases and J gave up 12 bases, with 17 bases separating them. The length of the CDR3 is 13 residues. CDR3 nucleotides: TGTGCCAGCTCACCAGGAGACAGCCTCCTGCCGTACGTC. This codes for CASSPGDSLLPYV.

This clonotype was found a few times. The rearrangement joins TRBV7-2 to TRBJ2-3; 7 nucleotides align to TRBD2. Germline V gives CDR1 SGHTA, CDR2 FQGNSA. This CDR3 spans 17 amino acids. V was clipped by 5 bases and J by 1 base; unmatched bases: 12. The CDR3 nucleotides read TGTGCCAGCAGCCTCGGAGGTCGGGGAGGGGGCACAGATACGCAGTATTTT. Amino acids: CASSLGGRGGGTDTQYF.

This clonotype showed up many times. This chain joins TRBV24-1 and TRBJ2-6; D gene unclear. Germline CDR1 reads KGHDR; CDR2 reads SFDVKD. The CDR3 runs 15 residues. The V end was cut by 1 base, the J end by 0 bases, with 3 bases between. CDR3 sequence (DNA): TGTGCCACCAGTGATTTCAGCTCTGGGGCCAACGTCCTGACTTTC. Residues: CATSDFSSGANVLTF.

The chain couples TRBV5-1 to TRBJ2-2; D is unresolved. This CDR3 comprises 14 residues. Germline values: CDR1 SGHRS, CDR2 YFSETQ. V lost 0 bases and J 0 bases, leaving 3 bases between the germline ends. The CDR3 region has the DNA TGCGCCAGCAGCTTGGTGACGAACACCGGGGAGCTGTTTTTT. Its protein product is CASSLVTNTGELFF.

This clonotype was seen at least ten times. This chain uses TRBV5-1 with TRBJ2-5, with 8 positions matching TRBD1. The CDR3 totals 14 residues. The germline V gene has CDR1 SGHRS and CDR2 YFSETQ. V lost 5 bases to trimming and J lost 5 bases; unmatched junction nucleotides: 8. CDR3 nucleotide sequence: TGCGCCAGCAGAGAACCAGGGGGCGCTGAGACCCAGTACTTC. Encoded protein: CASREPGGAETQYF. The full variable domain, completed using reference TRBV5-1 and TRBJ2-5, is KAGVTQTPRYLIKTRGQQVTLSCSPISGHRSVSWYQQTPGQGLQFLFEYFSETQRNKGNFPGRFSGRQFSNSRSEMNVSTLELGDSALYLCASREPGGAETQYFGPGTRLLVL.

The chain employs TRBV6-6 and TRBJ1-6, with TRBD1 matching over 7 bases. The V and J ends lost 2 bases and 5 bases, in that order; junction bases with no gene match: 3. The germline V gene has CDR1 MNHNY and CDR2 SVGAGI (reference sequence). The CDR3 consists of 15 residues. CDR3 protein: CASSYEGTDNSPLHF. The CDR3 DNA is TGTGCCAGCAGTTACGAAGGGACAGATAATTCACCCCTCCACTTT.

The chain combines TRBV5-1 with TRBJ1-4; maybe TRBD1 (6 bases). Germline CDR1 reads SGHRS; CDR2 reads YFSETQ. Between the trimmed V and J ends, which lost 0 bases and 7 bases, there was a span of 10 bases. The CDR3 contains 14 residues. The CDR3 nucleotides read TGCGCCAGCAGCTTGGGAGGGGGTGCTGAAAAACTGTTTTTT. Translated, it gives CASSLGGGAEKLFF.

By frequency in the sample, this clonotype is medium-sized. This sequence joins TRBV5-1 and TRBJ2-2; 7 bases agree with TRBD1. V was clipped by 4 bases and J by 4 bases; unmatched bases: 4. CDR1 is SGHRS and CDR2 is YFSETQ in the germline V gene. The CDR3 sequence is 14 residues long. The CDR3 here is CASSPQGPTGELFF. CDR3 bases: TGCGCCAGCAGCCCACAGGGGCCCACCGGGGAGCTGTTTTTT.

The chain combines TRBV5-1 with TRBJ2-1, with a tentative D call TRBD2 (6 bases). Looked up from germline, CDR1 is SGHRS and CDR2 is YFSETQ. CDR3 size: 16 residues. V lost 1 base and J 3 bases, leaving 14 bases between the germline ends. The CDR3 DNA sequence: TGCGCCAGCAGCTTGTTCCCCCGGGGGAACTACAATGAGCAGTTCTTC. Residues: CASSLFPRGNYNEQFF.

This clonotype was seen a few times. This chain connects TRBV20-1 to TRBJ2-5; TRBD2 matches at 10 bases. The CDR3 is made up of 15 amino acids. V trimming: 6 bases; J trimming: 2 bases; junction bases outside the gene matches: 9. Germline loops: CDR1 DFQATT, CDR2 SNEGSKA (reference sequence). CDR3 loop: CSAPSLAGAQETQYF. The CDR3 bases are TGCAGTGCGCCTTCCCTAGCGGGGGCTCAAGAGACCCAGTACTTC.

CDR3 nucleotides: TGTGCCAGCAGCTTACCCGCCAGGGTGGTCACTGAAGCTTTCTTT. It translates to CASSLPARVVTEAFF. The J gene is TRBJ1-1, the V gene TRBV11-1; D is possibly TRBD1 (5 bases). The V end lost 2 bases, the J end lost 4 bases, and 14 bases lay between the germline ends. The CDR3 is 15 amino acids. Germline values: CDR1 SGHAT, CDR2 FQDESV (reference sequence).

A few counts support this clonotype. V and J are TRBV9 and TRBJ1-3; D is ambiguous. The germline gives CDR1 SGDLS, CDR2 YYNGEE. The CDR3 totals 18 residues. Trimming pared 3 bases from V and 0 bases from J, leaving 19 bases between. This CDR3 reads CASSGRGAPASSGNTIYF. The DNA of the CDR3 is TGTGCCAGCAGCGGACGCGGAGCCCCCGCTTCCTCTGGAAACACCATATATTTT.

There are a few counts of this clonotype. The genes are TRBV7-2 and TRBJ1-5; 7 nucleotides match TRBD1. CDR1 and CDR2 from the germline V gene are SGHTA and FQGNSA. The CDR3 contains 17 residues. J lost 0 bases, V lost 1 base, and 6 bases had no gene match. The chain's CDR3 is CASSLGQGGDSNQPQHF. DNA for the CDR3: TGTGCCAGCAGCTTAGGTCAAGGGGGCGATAGCAATCAGCCCCAGCATTTT.

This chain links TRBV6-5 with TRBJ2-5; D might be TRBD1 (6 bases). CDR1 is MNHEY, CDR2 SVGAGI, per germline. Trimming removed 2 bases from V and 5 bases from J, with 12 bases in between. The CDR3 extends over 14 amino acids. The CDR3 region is CASSYGQGRETQYF. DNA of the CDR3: TGTGCCAGCAGTTACGGGCAGGGGCGGGAGACCCAGTACTTC.

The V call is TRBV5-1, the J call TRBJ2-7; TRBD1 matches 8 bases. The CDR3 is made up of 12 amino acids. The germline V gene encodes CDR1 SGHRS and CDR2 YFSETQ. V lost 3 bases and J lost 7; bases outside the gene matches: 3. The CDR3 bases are TGCGCCAGCAGCTCCGGACAGGGAGAGCAGTACTTC. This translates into CASSSGQGEQYF.

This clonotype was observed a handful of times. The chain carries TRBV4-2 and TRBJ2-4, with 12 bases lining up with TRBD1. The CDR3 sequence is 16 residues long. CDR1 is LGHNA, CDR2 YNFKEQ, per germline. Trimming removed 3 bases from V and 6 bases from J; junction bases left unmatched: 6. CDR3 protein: CASSQGDRGRRNIQYF. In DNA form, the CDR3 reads TGTGCCAGCAGCCAGGGGGACAGGGGGCGCAGAAACATTCAGTACTTC.

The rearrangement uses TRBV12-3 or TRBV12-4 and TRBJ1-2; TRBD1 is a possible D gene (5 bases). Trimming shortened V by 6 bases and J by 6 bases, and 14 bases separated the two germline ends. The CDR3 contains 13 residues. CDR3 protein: CASSQRQSHGYTF. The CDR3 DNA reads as TGTGCCAGCAGCCAAAGACAGAGCCATGGCTACACCTTC.

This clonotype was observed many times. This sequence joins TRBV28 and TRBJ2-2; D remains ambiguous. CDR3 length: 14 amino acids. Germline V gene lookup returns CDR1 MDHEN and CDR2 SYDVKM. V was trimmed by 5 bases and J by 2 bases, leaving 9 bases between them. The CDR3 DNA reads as TGTGCCAGCAGTCCAGGATTCAACACCGGGGAGCTGTTTTTT. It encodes CASSPGFNTGELFF.

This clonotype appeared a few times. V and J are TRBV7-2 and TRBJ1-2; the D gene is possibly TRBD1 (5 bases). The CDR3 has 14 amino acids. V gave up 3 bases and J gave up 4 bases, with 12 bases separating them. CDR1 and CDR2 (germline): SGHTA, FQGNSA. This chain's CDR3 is CASSFVGLGYGYTF. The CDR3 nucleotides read TGTGCCAGCAGCTTTGTGGGACTTGGCTATGGCTACACCTTC.

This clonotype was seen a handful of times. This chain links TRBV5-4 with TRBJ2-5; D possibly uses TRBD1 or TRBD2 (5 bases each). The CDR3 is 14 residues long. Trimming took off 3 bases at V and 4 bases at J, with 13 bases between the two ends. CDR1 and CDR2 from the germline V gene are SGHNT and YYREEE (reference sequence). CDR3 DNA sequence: TGTGCCAGCAGCTCCAACACAGGAGGAGAGACCCAGTACTTC. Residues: CASSSNTGGETQYF.

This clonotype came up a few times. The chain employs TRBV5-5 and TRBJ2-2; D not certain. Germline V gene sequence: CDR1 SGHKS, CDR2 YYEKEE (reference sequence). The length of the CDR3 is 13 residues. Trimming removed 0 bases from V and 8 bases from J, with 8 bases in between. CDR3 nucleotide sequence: TGTGCCAGCAGCTTGGAGACCTGGGGGGAGCTGTTTTTT. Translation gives CASSLETWGELFF.

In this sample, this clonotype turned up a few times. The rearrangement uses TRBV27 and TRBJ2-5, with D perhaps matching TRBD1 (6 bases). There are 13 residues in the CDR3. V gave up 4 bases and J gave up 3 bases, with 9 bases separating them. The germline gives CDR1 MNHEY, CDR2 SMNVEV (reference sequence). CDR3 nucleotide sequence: TGTGCCAGCAGTTACAACAGGGAAGAGACCCAGTACTTC. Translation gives CASSYNREETQYF.

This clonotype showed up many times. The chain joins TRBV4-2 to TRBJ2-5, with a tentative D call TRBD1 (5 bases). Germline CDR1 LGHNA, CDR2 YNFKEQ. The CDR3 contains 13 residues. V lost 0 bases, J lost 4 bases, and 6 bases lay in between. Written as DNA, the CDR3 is TGTGCCAGCAGCCAAGATCAGGGAGAGACCCAGTACTTC. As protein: CASSQDQGETQYF.

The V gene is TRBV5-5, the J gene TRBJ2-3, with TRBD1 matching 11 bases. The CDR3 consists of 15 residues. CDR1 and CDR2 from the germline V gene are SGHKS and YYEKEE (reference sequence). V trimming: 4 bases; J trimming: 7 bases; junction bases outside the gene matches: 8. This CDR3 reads CASSIGQGAGNTQYF. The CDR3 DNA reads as TGTGCCAGCAGCATAGGACAGGGGGCCGGGAATACGCAGTATTTT.

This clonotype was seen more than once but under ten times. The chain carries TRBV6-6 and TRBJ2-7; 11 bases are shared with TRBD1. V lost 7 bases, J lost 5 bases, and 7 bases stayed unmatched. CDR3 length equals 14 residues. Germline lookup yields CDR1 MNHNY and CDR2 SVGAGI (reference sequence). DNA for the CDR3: TGTGCCAGCATCCTCGGACAGGGGGCCAACGAGCAGTACTTC. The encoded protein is CASILGQGANEQYF.